These T cell receptor beta chains were read from a single sample in a study of CD8 T cells in ankylosing spondylitis. TCRdb re-derived calls from the 5' RACE reads in MiXCR, one entry per CDR3 protein. This sample yields 250,000 to 350,000 distinct CDR3 sequences, of which 15% to 25% are seen a single time; less than 9.5% belongs to the top ten. The sequenced sample consisted of blood, either unsorted or a sorted T cell fraction (not recorded which). The receptors shown here come from a male donor with ankylosing spondylitis or in good health (not recorded which). CDR3s include the opening cysteine and the closing phenylalanine or tryptophan. The order of the fields is clone size, J gene, V gene, D gene, CDR3 protein, CDR3 DNA. A D gene is named only where the DNA matches it firmly. Expanded clones are given a class, and other clones once, few, many or no size at all.

.	TRBJ2-2	TRBV9	.	CASSVGVRVNTGELFF	TGTGCCAGCAGCGTAGGAGTCCGTGTGAACACCGGGGAGCTGTTTTTT
few	TRBJ2-1	TRBV29-1	.	CSESGANSYNEQFF	TGCAGCGAATCCGGGGCAAACTCCTACAATGAGCAGTTCTTC
.	TRBJ2-3	TRBV20-1	TRBD2	CSATLAGGLTGADTQYF	TGCAGTGCAACGCTAGCGGGAGGTTTGACGGGGGCAGATACGCAGTATTTT
.	TRBJ2-3	TRBV5-1	.	CASSSGTSIGTDTQYF	TGCGCCAGCAGCTCGGGGACGTCTATAGGCACAGATACGCAGTATTTT
many	TRBJ2-3	TRBV9	.	CASSVEVGRQPSWSTDTQYF	TGTGCCAGCAGCGTAGAAGTAGGTAGACAGCCCTCCTGGAGCACAGATACGCAGTATTTT
.	TRBJ1-2	TRBV20-1	TRBD1	CSATSGQGVNYGYTF	TGCAGTGCTACCTCAGGACAGGGCGTTAACTATGGCTACACCTTC
few	TRBJ2-1	TRBV7-3	TRBD2	CASSPIGTSELTYNEQFF	TGTGCCAGCAGCCCAATCGGGACTAGCGAGCTTACTTACAATGAGCAGTTCTTC
few	TRBJ2-1	TRBV12-3/TRBV12-4	TRBD2	CASSPLAGGLGEQFF	TGTGCCAGCAGCCCGCTAGCGGGGGGGCTTGGAGAGCAGTTCTTC
.	TRBJ2-3	TRBV9	.	CASAGGAGPPDTQYF	TGTGCCAGCGCCGGGGGCGCGGGACCTCCAGATACGCAGTATTTT
.	TRBJ2-3	TRBV15	TRBD2	CATSLDGGSSTDTQYF	TGTGCCACCAGCCTTGACGGGGGGTCTAGCACAGATACGCAGTATTTT
few	TRBJ2-1	TRBV20-1	.	CSASYLGEQFF	TGCAGTGCTAGCTACCTTGGTGAGCAGTTCTTC
few	TRBJ1-3	TRBV20-1	.	CSARGGGAGNTIYF	TGCAGTGCTAGAGGGGGAGGGGCTGGAAACACCATATATTTT
.	TRBJ2-3	TRBV5-1	TRBD2	CASSLAGGGAADTQYF	TGCGCCAGCAGCTTGGCCGGCGGGGGGGCGGCAGATACGCAGTATTTT
few	TRBJ2-1	TRBV10-3	.	CATRSSHEQFF	TGTGCCACTCGTAGTTCGCATGAGCAGTTCTTC
.	TRBJ2-3	TRBV20-1	TRBD2	CSARATSGMGTQYF	TGCAGTGCTAGGGCGACTAGCGGGATGGGTACGCAGTATTTT
.	TRBJ1-1	TRBV11-2	.	CASSLALQAPEAFF	TGTGCCAGCAGCTTAGCGTTGCAGGCCCCTGAAGCTTTCTTT
.	TRBJ1-5	TRBV12-3/TRBV12-4	.	CASSPMTAMHQPQHF	TGTGCCAGCAGTCCCATGACAGCTATGCATCAGCCCCAGCATTTT
.	TRBJ2-5	TRBV21-1	.	CASSDVGGALETQYF	TGTGCCAGCAGCGATGTAGGGGGCGCGCTAGAGACCCAGTACTTC
many	TRBJ1-1	TRBV9	.	CASSVGWANTEAFF	TGTGCCAGCAGCGTAGGGTGGGCGAACACTGAAGCTTTCTTT
many	TRBJ2-2	TRBV27	.	CASSLSGTLELFF	TGTGCCAGCAGTTTATCCGGGACACTGGAGCTGTTTTTT
few	TRBJ1-2	TRBV5-1	.	CASSLMANTNYGYTF	TGCGCCAGCAGCTTGATGGCCAACACTAACTATGGCTACACCTTC
.	TRBJ1-2	TRBV20-1	.	CSARVWSSNYGYTF	TGCAGTGCTAGAGTATGGTCATCTAACTATGGCTACACCTTC
.	TRBJ1-2	TRBV7-9	TRBD1	CASSVPRTGAGYGYTF	TGTGCCAGCAGCGTCCCTCGGACAGGGGCGGGCTATGGCTACACCTTC
.	TRBJ1-1	TRBV12-3/TRBV12-4	.	CASSMTVPTMGITEAFF	TGTGCCAGCAGTATGACAGTTCCTACGATGGGGATTACTGAAGCTTTCTTT
few	TRBJ1-2	TRBV14	.	CASSQTDNYGYTF	TGTGCCAGCAGCCAGACAGATAACTATGGCTACACCTTC
many	TRBJ2-4	TRBV5-1	TRBD1	CASSQGGPRAKNIQYF	TGCGCCAGCAGTCAAGGGGGCCCCAGAGCCAAAAACATTCAGTACTTC
many	TRBJ1-2	TRBV11-1	.	CASSSQGTYGYTF	TGTGCCAGCAGCTCGCAGGGAACCTATGGCTACACCTTC
.	TRBJ1-1	TRBV5-1	TRBD1	CASSLAGQFMNTEAFF	TGCGCCAGCAGCTTGGCGGGACAGTTCATGAACACTGAAGCTTTCTTT
.	TRBJ2-5	TRBV11-2	.	CASSLGAGAEETQYF	TGTGCCAGCAGCTTAGGTGCGGGCGCGGAAGAGACCCAGTACTTC
few	TRBJ2-5	TRBV21-1	.	CASSKRRCLETLQETQYF	TGTGCCAGCAGCAAAAGGCGTTGTCTAGAGACTCTCCAAGAGACCCAGTACTTC
.	TRBJ2-3	TRBV12-3/TRBV12-4	TRBD2	CATQRYLAGSTDTQYF	TGTGCCACCCAGCGCTACCTAGCGGGGAGCACAGATACGCAGTATTTT
.	TRBJ2-2	TRBV30	.	CAGNLGSANTGELFF	TGTGCTGGTAACTTGGGCAGCGCGAACACCGGGGAGCTGTTTTTT
.	TRBJ1-2	TRBV3-1	.	CASSHQEGGYTF	TGTGCCAGCAGCCACCAGGAGGGGGGCTACACCTTC
.	TRBJ2-2	TRBV12-3/TRBV12-4	TRBD2	CAIPGLYNTGELFF	TGTGCCATCCCGGGACTATACAACACCGGGGAGCTGTTTTTT
.	TRBJ2-1	TRBV30	TRBD2	CAWGGLAAYNEQFF	TGTGCCTGGGGTGGACTAGCGGCCTACAATGAGCAGTTCTTC
many	TRBJ1-1	TRBV28	.	CASRLSNTEAFF	TGTGCCAGCAGACTGTCAAACACTGAAGCTTTCTTT
few	TRBJ1-6	TRBV15	.	CATSRDWGTPLHF	TGTGCCACCAGCAGAGATTGGGGGACACCCCTCCACTTT
.	TRBJ2-2	TRBV5-1	.	CASSSREANTGELFF	TGCGCCAGCAGCTCCCGCGAGGCGAACACCGGGGAGCTGTTTTTT
few	TRBJ2-4	TRBV20-1	.	CSARRADPLQDIQYF	TGCAGTGCTAGAAGGGCAGACCCCCTTCAGGACATTCAGTACTTC
.	TRBJ2-2	TRBV4-1	.	CASSRYLGELFF	TGCGCCAGCAGCCGTTACCTCGGGGAGCTGTTTTTT
many	TRBJ2-5	TRBV29-1	.	CSVEVMGTQETQYF	TGCAGCGTTGAAGTTATGGGGACCCAAGAGACCCAGTACTTC
.	TRBJ2-1	TRBV7-2	.	CASSTRPEAGEQFF	TGTGCCAGCAGCACGCGCCCAGAGGCGGGTGAGCAGTTCTTC
once	TRBJ1-3	TRBV3-1	.	CASSQGPISGNTIYF	TGTGCCAGCAGCCAAGGTCCAATCTCTGGAAACACCATATATTTT
few	TRBJ2-5	TRBV5-1	.	CASSLGAPQETQYF	TGCGCCAGCAGCTTGGGGGCCCCCCAAGAGACCCAGTACTTC
.	TRBJ2-2	TRBV29-1	TRBD2	CSATRLAGVGGELFF	TGCAGCGCCACGCGACTAGCGGGAGTGGGCGGGGAGCTGTTTTTT
many	TRBJ1-2	TRBV6-5	.	CASSYGVTYGYTF	TGTGCCAGCAGTTACGGGGTAACCTATGGCTACACCTTC
few	TRBJ1-5	TRBV7-6	.	CASSSLDGQPQHF	TGTGCCAGCAGCTCCCTTGACGGTCAGCCCCAGCATTTT
few	TRBJ2-2	TRBV20-1	TRBD2	CSARLGAGGSGELFF	TGCAGTGCTAGGTTGGGAGCGGGAGGATCCGGGGAGCTGTTTTTT
few	TRBJ2-1	TRBV5-1	.	CASSLAGKSISNEQFF	TGCGCCAGCAGCTTGGCTGGTAAGTCGATTTCGAATGAGCAGTTCTTC
few	TRBJ2-2	TRBV14	.	CASSPRVGTGELFF	TGTGCCAGCAGCCCCAGGGTCGGCACCGGGGAGCTGTTTTTT
few	TRBJ2-6	TRBV3-1	TRBD2	CASSQDHAGAGANVLTF	TGTGCCAGCAGCCAAGATCATGCGGGAGCTGGGGCCAACGTCCTGACTTTC
few	TRBJ1-5	TRBV12-3/TRBV12-4	.	CASSSPGNGNQPQHF	TGTGCCAGCAGCTCCCCGGGTAACGGCAATCAGCCCCAGCATTTT
many	TRBJ1-1	TRBV29-1	TRBD1	CSVTGRDTEAFF	TGCAGCGTGACAGGGAGAGACACTGAAGCTTTCTTT
medium-sized	TRBJ1-2	TRBV12-3/TRBV12-4	.	CASSWGDDSIYGYTF	TGTGCCAGCAGTTGGGGAGACGACAGCATCTATGGCTACACCTTC
many	TRBJ2-3	TRBV6-4	TRBD2	CASSRTSGNTDTQYF	TGTGCCAGCAGTCGGACTAGCGGCAACACAGATACGCAGTATTTT
.	TRBJ1-1	TRBV7-8	.	CASSSMGGGTEAFF	TGTGCCAGCAGCTCAATGGGGGGGGGGACTGAAGCTTTCTTT
.	TRBJ1-6	TRBV12-3/TRBV12-4	.	CASSFGSNRHSPLHF	TGTGCCAGCAGTTTCGGGAGCAATAGGCATTCACCCCTCCACTTT